Listed below are T cell receptor beta chains from one sample, sequenced in a study of blood T cell repertoires in COVID-19. Clones were read by immunoSEQ multiplex PCR, and TCRdb kept only the in-frame ones, dropping some. In the table there are roughly 60,000 clones, approximately 85% of which are singletons. The specimen was peripheral blood. The receptors were sampled from a human donor in a cohort sampled during active COVID-19. The CDR3 runs from the conserved cysteine through the conserved F or W. A D gene is named only where the DNA matches it firmly. Size is omitted from some rows. Given values are once, few, many or a class for expanded clones.

d_gene	v_gene	abundance	j_gene	CDR3aa	CDR3nt
TRBD2	TRBV9	NA	TRBJ2-7	CASSVVAGDYEQYF	TGTGCCAGCAGCGTAGTAGCGGGAGACTACGAGCAGTACTTC
TRBD1	TRBV6-6	NA	TRBJ1-2	CASSYSPGGDYGYTF	TGTGCCAGCAGTTACTCGCCAGGGGGCGACTATGGCTACACCTTC
TRBD1	TRBV30	once	TRBJ1-1	CAWSTGGPTGNTEAFF	TGTGCCTGGAGCACAGGGGGCCCCACGGGGAACACTGAAGCTTTCTTT
TRBD1	TRBV9	once	TRBJ2-3	CASSGRQGAGTDTQYF	TGTGCCAGCAGCGGGAGACAGGGGGCTGGTACAGATACGCAGTATTTT
TRBD1	TRBV3-1/TRBV3-2	NA	TRBJ2-5	CASSQPGQGAGETQYF	TGTGCCAGCAGCCAACCGGGACAGGGGGCAGGGGAGACCCAGTACTTC
NA	TRBV4-1	NA	TRBJ2-2	CASSQGEWQGGSLGELFF	TGCGCCAGCAGCCAAGGGGAATGGCAGGGGGGCAGTTTGGGGGAGCTGTTTTTT
TRBD2	TRBV28	NA	TRBJ2-1	CASSFGAGAHRGSEQFF	TGTGCCAGCAGTTTCGGGGCGGGAGCCCATAGGGGTTCGGAGCAGTTCTTC
NA	TRBV6-5	NA	TRBJ1-5	CASSSGLLGGNQPQHF	TGTGCCAGCAGTTCAGGACTCCTCGGTGGTAATCAGCCCCAGCATTTT
NA	TRBV24-1	NA	TRBJ1-1	CATSDSGLGNTEAFF	TGTGCCACCAGTGATTCAGGGTTAGGGAACACTGAAGCTTTCTTT
NA	TRBV10-3	few	TRBJ2-7	CAISKGEGGSGHEQYF	TGTGCCATCAGTAAGGGGGAGGGCGGGAGCGGCCACGAGCAGTACTTC
TRBD2	TRBV27	NA	TRBJ2-7	CASKGLGGEQYF	TGTGCCAGCAAGGGACTAGGTGGCGAGCAGTACTTC
NA	TRBV11-2	NA	TRBJ1-4	CASSIRVREKLFF	TGTGCCAGCAGCATCCGTGTGAGGGAAAAACTGTTTTTT
NA	TRBV11-1	NA	TRBJ2-3	CASSLSLARTDTQYF	TGTGCCAGCAGCTTAAGCCTAGCTCGCACAGATACGCAGTATTTT
NA	TRBV30	NA	TRBJ1-4	CAWSVSAGGREKLFF	TGTGCCTGGAGTGTATCGGCGGGTGGTCGTGAAAAACTGTTTTTT